The rows below give T cell receptor beta chains drawn from one sample of a study of blood T cell repertoires in COVID-19. Data came from immunoSEQ multiplex PCR; TCRdb stores just in-frame clones and leaves some out. The data hold 320,000 or so clones, with approximately 88% observed a single time. The sequencing input was PBMCs or T cells enriched from blood (not recorded which). The receptors stem from a man aged 25 to 45 who had recovered from COVID-19. The CDR3 runs from the conserved cysteine through the conserved F or W. D genes are given only for firm matches. Clone size is shown for a subset of rows, as once, few, many or a class of expanded clone.

v_call	d_call	j_call	clone_size	cdr3_aa	cdr3_nt
TRBV10-3	TRBD1	TRBJ1-1	NA	CAISGRTGITEAFF	TGTGCCATCAGTGGTCGGACAGGGATCACTGAAGCTTTCTTT
TRBV6-6	TRBD1	TRBJ1-5	NA	CASSYPKGAGNQPQHF	TGTGCCAGCAGTTACCCGAAGGGGGCGGGAAATCAGCCCCAGCATTTT
TRBV5-1	TRBD1	TRBJ1-1	NA	CASSVTGGNTEAFF	TGCGCCAGCAGCGTGACAGGGGGAAACACTGAAGCTTTCTTT
TRBV11-2	NA	TRBJ2-7	NA	CASSPPLGRGESYEQYF	TGTGCCAGCAGCCCACCGTTGGGCAGGGGGGAATCCTACGAGCAGTACTTC
TRBV5-1	TRBD2	TRBJ2-5	NA	CASSFGAGEQETQYF	TGCGCCAGCAGCTTCGGAGCGGGGGAACAAGAGACCCAGTACTTC
TRBV27	TRBD1	TRBJ1-5	NA	CASSFGRGQPQHF	TGTGCCAGCAGTTTTGGCAGGGGGCAGCCCCAGCATTTT
TRBV3-1/TRBV3-2	NA	TRBJ2-5	NA	CASSQVLGGRETQYF	TGTGCCAGCAGCCAAGTACTGGGAGGCAGGGAGACCCAGTACTTC
TRBV18	TRBD2	TRBJ2-3	NA	CASSPRGSGVTDTQYF	TGTGCCAGCTCACCAAGAGGAAGCGGGGTCACAGATACGCAGTATTTT
TRBV19	TRBD1	TRBJ1-5	NA	CASSREGTGYQPQHF	TGTGCCAGTAGCCGCGAGGGGACAGGGTATCAGCCCCAGCATTTT
TRBV5-4	TRBD2	TRBJ2-5	NA	CASSLGPAGGGGETQYF	TGTGCCAGCAGCTTGGGCCCAGCGGGGGGGGGTGGAGAGACCCAGTACTTC
TRBV30	NA	TRBJ1-1	NA	CAWAGLGTEAFF	TGTGCCTGGGCAGGCCTCGGCACTGAAGCTTTCTTT
TRBV6-5	TRBD2	TRBJ2-2	once	CASSDIAGGTGELFF	TGTGCCAGCAGCGACATAGCGGGGGGGACCGGGGAGCTGTTTTTT
TRBV6-1	NA	TRBJ1-2	once	CASSEGQVYGYTF	TGTGCCAGCAGTGAAGGACAGGTCTATGGCTACACCTTC
TRBV7-9	TRBD1	TRBJ1-5	NA	CASSLTGGQPQHF	TGTGCCAGCAGCCTGACAGGGGGCCAGCCCCAGCATTTT
TRBV4-1	NA	TRBJ1-5	NA	CASSQGGTSSNQPQHF	TGCGCCAGCAGCCAGGGCGGGACCAGTAGCAATCAGCCCCAGCATTTT
TRBV6-5	NA	TRBJ1-2	NA	CASNSAGDGYTF	TGTGCCAGCAACTCGGCAGGGGATGGCTACACCTTC
TRBV5-6	NA	TRBJ2-3	NA	CASSWVVGAPGRTDTQYF	TGTGCCAGCAGCTGGGTGGTGGGAGCGCCAGGCCGCACAGATACGCAGTATTTT
TRBV5-4	NA	TRBJ1-1	NA	CASSWTEGWGTEAFF	TGTGCCAGCAGCTGGACTGAGGGATGGGGCACTGAAGCTTTCTTT
TRBV1	NA	TRBJ2-2	NA	CTSSHRGGLENTGELFF	TGCACCAGCAGCCATCGGGGTGGGCTGGAGAACACCGGGGAGCTGTTTTTT
TRBV10-3	NA	TRBJ1-2	NA	CAISGDTNYGYTF	TGTGCCATCAGTGGGGACACCAACTATGGCTACACCTTC
TRBV18	NA	TRBJ1-1	NA	CASWGGSNTEAFF	TGTGCCAGCTGGGGAGGGTCGAACACTGAAGCTTTCTTT
TRBV5-1	TRBD1	TRBJ1-1	NA	CASSLRQGARRTEAFF	TGCGCCAGCAGCTTGAGACAGGGGGCGAGGAGGACTGAAGCTTTCTTT
TRBV7-2	NA	TRBJ2-7	NA	CASSYRIAAKDSYEQYF	TGTGCCAGCAGCTACCGCATAGCGGCAAAAGACTCCTACGAGCAGTACTTC